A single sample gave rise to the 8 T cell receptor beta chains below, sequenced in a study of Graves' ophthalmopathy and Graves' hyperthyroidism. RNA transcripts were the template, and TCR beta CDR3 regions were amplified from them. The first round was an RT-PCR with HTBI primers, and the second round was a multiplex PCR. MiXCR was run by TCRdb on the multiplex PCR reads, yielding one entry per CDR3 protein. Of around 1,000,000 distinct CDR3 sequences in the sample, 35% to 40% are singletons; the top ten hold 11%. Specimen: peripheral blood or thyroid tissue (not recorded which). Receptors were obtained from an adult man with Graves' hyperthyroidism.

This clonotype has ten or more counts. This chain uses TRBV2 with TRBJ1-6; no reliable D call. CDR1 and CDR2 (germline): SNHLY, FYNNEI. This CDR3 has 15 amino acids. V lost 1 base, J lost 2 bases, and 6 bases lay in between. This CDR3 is CASSEGRAYNSPLHF. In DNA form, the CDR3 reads TGTGCCAGCAGTGAAGGAAGGGCCTATAATTCACCCCTCCACTTT. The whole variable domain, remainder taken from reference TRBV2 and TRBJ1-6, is EPEVTQTPSHQVTQMGQEVILRCVPISNHLYFYWYRQILGQKVEFLVSFYNNEISEKSEIFDDQFSVERPDGSNFTLKIRSTKLEDSAMYFCASSEGRAYNSPLHFGNGTRLTVT.

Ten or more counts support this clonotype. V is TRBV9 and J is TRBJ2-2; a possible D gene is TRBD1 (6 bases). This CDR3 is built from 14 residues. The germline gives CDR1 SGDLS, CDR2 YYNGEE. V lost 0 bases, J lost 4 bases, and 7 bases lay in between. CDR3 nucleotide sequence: TGTGCCAGCAGCGTAGTAGGGGGCACCGGGGAGCTGTTTTTT. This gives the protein CASSVVGGTGELFF.

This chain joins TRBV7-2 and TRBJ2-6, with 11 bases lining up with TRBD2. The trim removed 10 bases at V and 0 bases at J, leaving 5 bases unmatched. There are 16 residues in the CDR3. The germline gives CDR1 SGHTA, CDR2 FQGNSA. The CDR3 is CANGLAGHSGANVLTF. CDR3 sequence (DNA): TGTGCCAATGGACTAGCGGGCCACTCTGGGGCCAACGTCCTGACTTTC.

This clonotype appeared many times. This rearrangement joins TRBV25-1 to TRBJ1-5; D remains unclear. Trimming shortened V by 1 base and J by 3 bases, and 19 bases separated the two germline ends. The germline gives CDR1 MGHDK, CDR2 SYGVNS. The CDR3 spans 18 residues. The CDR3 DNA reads TGTGCCAGCAGTGAATTTACTACCATTGTCCGAATCAATCAGCCCCAGCATTTT. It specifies CASSEFTTIVRINQPQHF.

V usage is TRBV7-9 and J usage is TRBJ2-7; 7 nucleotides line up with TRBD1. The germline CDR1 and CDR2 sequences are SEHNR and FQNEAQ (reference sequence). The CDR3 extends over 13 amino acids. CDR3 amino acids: CAGSFGTAYEQYF. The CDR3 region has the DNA TGTGCAGGCAGCTTTGGGACAGCCTACGAGCAGTACTTC.

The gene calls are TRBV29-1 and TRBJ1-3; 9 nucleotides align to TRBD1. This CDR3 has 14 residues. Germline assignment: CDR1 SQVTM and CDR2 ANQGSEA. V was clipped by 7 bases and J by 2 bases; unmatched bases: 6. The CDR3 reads CSARTGVTGNTIYF. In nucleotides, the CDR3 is TGCAGCGCCCGGACAGGGGTGACTGGAAACACCATATATTTT. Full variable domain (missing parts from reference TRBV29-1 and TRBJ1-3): SAVISQKPSRDICQRGTSLTIQCQVDSQVTMMFWYRQQPGQSLTLIATANQGSEATYESGFVIDKFPISRPNLTFSTLTVSNMSPEDSSIYLCSARTGVTGNTIYFGEGSWLTVV.

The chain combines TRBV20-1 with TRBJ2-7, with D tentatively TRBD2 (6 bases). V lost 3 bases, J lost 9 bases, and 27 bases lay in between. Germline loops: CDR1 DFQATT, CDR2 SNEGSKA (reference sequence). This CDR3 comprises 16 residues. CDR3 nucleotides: TGCAGTGCTAGTCCCTACCGCGGGGCAGGCGGGGACGGGCAGTACTTC. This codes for CSASPYRGAGGDGQYF.

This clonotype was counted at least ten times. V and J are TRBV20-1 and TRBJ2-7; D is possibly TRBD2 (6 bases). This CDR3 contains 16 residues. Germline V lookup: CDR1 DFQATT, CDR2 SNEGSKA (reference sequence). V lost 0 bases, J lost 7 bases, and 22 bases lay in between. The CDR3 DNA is TGCAGTGCTAGAGATACGAACGGCGGGGAAGGCTGGGAGCAGTACTTC. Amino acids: CSARDTNGGEGWEQYF.